The rows below give T cell receptor beta chains drawn from one sample of a study of T cells in Graves' hyperthyroidism and ophthalmopathy. MiXCR, run by TCRdb on the multiplex PCR reads, gives a single entry per CDR3 protein. The sample lists under 400,000 distinct CDR3 sequences; more than 15% were seen once. Sequenced sample: blood. These receptors were collected from a woman aged 18-29 years with Graves' hyperthyroidism that later progressed to Graves' ophthalmopathy. The CDR3 runs from the conserved cysteine through the conserved F or W. Each record gives: clone size, CDR3 length, D gene, V gene, J gene, CDR3 protein, CDR3 DNA. The D gene is left open where the match is weak. The listing skips clone size in some rows; elsewhere it reads once, few, many or a size class.

many	15	TRBD2	TRBV12-3/TRBV12-4	TRBJ2-1	CASSRGSRGYNEQFF	TGTGCCAGCAGTCGCGGGAGTAGGGGCTACAATGAGCAGTTCTTC
many	18	TRBD2	TRBV7-8	TRBJ2-7	CASSLGLAGAGLSYEQYF	TGTGCCAGCAGCTTAGGACTAGCGGGAGCTGGGCTATCCTACGAGCAGTACTTC
many	14	.	TRBV9	TRBJ2-7	CASSPDGRDYEQYF	TGTGCCAGCAGCCCAGACGGCAGGGACTACGAGCAGTACTTC
.	13	TRBD2	TRBV6-1	TRBJ2-7	CASSEGLASEQYF	TGTGCCAGCAGTGAAGGACTAGCGTCCGAGCAGTACTTC
few	13	.	TRBV25-1	TRBJ1-2	CASSDVYSGGYTF	TGTGCCAGCAGTGATGTCTACAGCGGGGGCTACACCTTC
.	15	.	TRBV5-4	TRBJ2-1	CASSFWKRSYNEQFF	TGTGCCAGCAGCTTCTGGAAGAGGTCCTACAATGAGCAGTTCTTC
few	12	.	TRBV11-2	TRBJ2-7	CASSQSTYEQYF	TGTGCCAGCAGCCAGTCAACCTACGAGCAGTACTTC
.	16	.	TRBV18	TRBJ1-3	CASSQNSPDSGNTIYF	TGTGCCAGCTCCCAGAATTCACCGGACTCTGGAAACACCATATATTTT
many	14	.	TRBV27	TRBJ2-7	CASSVPGPSLEQYF	TGTGCCAGCAGTGTCCCGGGACCGTCGTTGGAGCAGTACTTC
.	13	.	TRBV18	TRBJ2-3	CASSPQGRNTQYF	TGTGCCAGCTCACCACAGGGTCGAAATACGCAGTATTTT
many	13	TRBD2	TRBV20-1	TRBJ2-7	CSASREGLYEQYF	TGCAGTGCCTCGCGGGAGGGCCTCTACGAGCAGTACTTC
.	15	.	TRBV9	TRBJ2-1	CASSVDPTTYNEQFF	TGTGCCAGCAGCGTCGACCCGACAACCTACAATGAGCAGTTCTTC
many	15	TRBD2	TRBV2	TRBJ2-3	CASNGASGSSDTQYF	TGTGCCAGCAACGGCGCTAGCGGGAGCTCAGATACGCAGTATTTT
many	15	TRBD2	TRBV20-1	TRBJ2-7	CSARDLAGDSYEQYF	TGCAGTGCTAGAGATCTAGCGGGAGACTCCTACGAGCAGTACTTC
many	15	TRBD1	TRBV7-2	TRBJ1-1	CASSLGTGRNTEAFF	TGTGCCAGCAGCTTAGGGACAGGGAGGAACACTGAAGCTTTCTTT
.	17	TRBD1	TRBV7-7	TRBJ2-2	CASSLGTPGQYTGELFF	TGTGCTAGCAGCTTAGGGACACCGGGACAGTACACCGGGGAGCTGTTTTTT
many	13	.	TRBV13	TRBJ2-1	CASSLWSDDEQFF	TGTGCCAGCAGCTTGTGGTCCGACGATGAGCAGTTCTTC
many	14	TRBD1	TRBV5-6	TRBJ1-2	CASSLGQGAGGYTF	TGTGCCAGCAGCCTTGGACAGGGGGCAGGTGGCTACACCTTC